This T cell receptor (beta chain) was profiled in a study of early T cells in non-severe SARS-CoV-2 infection. Using its own MiXCR run on the 5' RACE reads, TCRdb lists one record per CDR3 protein. The table records roughly 60,000 distinct CDR3 sequences, 10% to 15% of them present only once. Sequenced: whole blood. This receptor was identified in an adult who was a healthcare worker with PCR-confirmed SARS-CoV-2 infection or an uninfected control (not recorded which).

CDR3 residues: CASSLVGTEAGELFF. The CDR3 DNA reads as TGTGCCAGCAGTTTAGTTGGGACAGAAGCCGGGGAGCTGTTTTTT. The chain employs TRBV27 and TRBJ2-2; the match to TRBD1 covers 7 bases. Losses at the gene ends were 2 bases for V and 6 bases for J; bases not matched to a gene: 6. This CDR3 contains 15 residues. CDR1 and CDR2 from the germline V gene are MNHEY and SMNVEV (reference sequence).